This T cell receptor beta chain is from a study of blood T cell repertoires in COVID-19 (dated by TCRdb to about 2020). Broadly, across the study: Collaborator samples came from the United States, Italy and Spain and covered acute and convalescent phases of COVID-19. The material from the prospective study consisted of cDNA or gDNA derived from T cells, B-cell-depleted T cells, or PBMCs. Samples were obtained from the ongoing ImmuneRACE study (first 160 participants) and from approximately 1,200 subjects provided by 6 global collaborators. The sample metadata nearly always contained a de-identified subject ID, COVID-19 status, age in years and sex. Where HLA class I and class II types were available, the types were taken from metadata supplied by the sample provider, not from assay-based typing. A freely available public database, intended as a resource for researchers studying the immune response to SARS-CoV-2, is where the repertoires were released. Deeply sampled blood TCRbeta repertoires from subjects exposed to, actively infected with, or recovered from COVID-19 were included in the dataset. Study-wide findings and limitations: The amount of clinical and demographic metadata varied by source and participant and was provided uncurated.

This clone was observed a single time. Its antigen is currently not known. No much larger clone is present one base from it, and per-base qualities are unavailable. Collaborating institutions collected whole blood in K2EDTA tubes following their own protocols. For TCRbeta analysis, collaborators shipped samples in one of three forms: frozen whole blood, isolated PBMCs, or DNA extracted from either of those sample types. TCRbeta CDR3 regions were amplified from genomic DNA by means of the immunoSEQ Assay, a bias-controlled multiplex PCR. The original pipeline was this. The number of nucleated cells in each sample was estimated from the amplification of reference gene primers within the assay. To quantify the absolute abundance of each unique TCRbeta CDR3 rearrangement, sequence reads were collapsed and filtered. Productive Simpson clonality was computed per sample as the square root of Simpson's diversity index over productive rearrangements. TCRdb carries this immuneACCESS record with in-frame sequences only. Its versions omit some clonotypes, under half of them owing to an unresolved V gene in the studies checked, with the rest unexplained. The DNA gave D and trimming, while V, J and clone size come from that table. This sample lists tens of thousands of clones; roughly 87% were detected once. The top ten hold roughly 4.5% of the sample.

Looking up the germline V gene yields CDR1 SGHVS and CDR2 FQNEAQ. Germline trimming amounts to 5 bases on V and 7 bases on J, with 4 as the count of junction bases outside the gene matches. The CDR3 runs 13 residues from the cysteine to the phenylalanine. This entry keeps only the CDR3 DNA: 39 bases, framed from base 1. Recombination linked TRBV7-8 to TRBJ2-1; TRBD1 lines up with 8 middle nucleotides. The sequencing sample was made of peripheral blood. The receptor comes from a woman in her fifties or sixties with active COVID-19. The CDR3 corresponds to CASSPTGVNEQFF. The sequenced DNA: TGTGCCAGCAGCCCGACAGGGGTGAATGAGCAGTTCTTC.